The present T cell receptor beta chain was sequenced within a study of response to subunit inactivated influenza vaccine. General observations from the study: New T cells are recruited in small numbers by each seasonal influenza vaccination, according to the authors' suggestion.

Germline trimming cut 6 bases from V and 6 bases from J; bases unmatched to any gene: 9. This CDR3 contains 14 residues. CDR1 and CDR2 (germline): DFQATT, SNEGSKA (reference sequence). This clonotype has ten or more counts. What it binds is not known. TCRdb called the RT-PCR reads again in MiXCR, with one record for every CDR3 protein. Of roughly 670,000 distinct CDR3 sequences in the sample, 12% to 15% were seen once. Here the sequenced sample was PBMCs from blood, taken 14 to 15 days before vaccination. The rearrangement uses TRBV20-1 and TRBJ1-2; TRBD1 aligns across 11 bases. This sequence was found in a man between 50 and 59 years old who received an inactivated influenza vaccine. CDR3 nucleotide sequence: TGCAGTGCCCCTCACCGGGACAGGGGGGATGGCTACACCTTC. It yields the protein CSAPHRDRGDGYTF.